The 13 T cell receptor beta chains below all came from one sample that was sequenced in a study of T-cell memory formation after mild COVID-19. TCRdb recomputed calls from the 5' RACE reads with MiXCR, one row per CDR3 protein. The sample carries 300,000 to 400,000 distinct CDR3 sequences, roughly 15% recorded once. The sequenced sample consisted of PBMCs or a T cell subset sorted from them (not recorded which). The receptor set was obtained from a man aged 18 to 30 who had mild COVID-19 (a few samples of this study predate the infection). Cell type and time point are not known.

The table lists this clonotype with many counts. The genes are TRBV5-1 and TRBJ2-5; D call uncertain. The CDR3 consists of 13 residues. Trimming removed 2 bases from V and 2 bases from J, with 7 bases in between. Germline-derived CDR1 and CDR2 are SGHRS and YFSETQ. The CDR3 spells CASSFAGQETQYF. Written as DNA, the CDR3 is TGCGCCAGCAGCTTTGCAGGACAAGAGACCCAGTACTTC.

V usage is TRBV7-9 and J usage is TRBJ2-1; 10 bases align to TRBD2. Losses at the gene ends were 5 bases for V and 4 bases for J; bases not matched to a gene: 5. Germline V gene sequence: CDR1 SEHNR, CDR2 FQNEAQ (reference sequence). This CDR3 is 15 amino acids long. In nucleotides, the CDR3 is TGTGCCAGCAGCCAGAGCGGGGGGGGTTACAATGAGCAGTTCTTC. Its protein product is CASSQSGGGYNEQFF.

The chain employs TRBV29-1 and TRBJ1-2; no clear D gene. The V end was cut by 4 bases, the J end by 3 bases, with 9 bases between. CDR1 is SQVTM, CDR2 ANQGSEA, per germline. The CDR3 sequence is 12 residues long. This CDR3 reads CSVGGTYYGYTF. CDR3 in DNA: TGCAGCGTTGGTGGCACCTACTATGGCTACACCTTC. The entire variable domain, with the rest obtained from reference TRBV29-1 and TRBJ1-2, is as follows: SAVISQKPSRDICQRGTSLTIQCQVDSQVTMMFWYRQQPGQSLTLIATANQGSEATYESGFVIDKFPISRPNLTFSTLTVSNMSPEDSSIYLCSVGGTYYGYTFGSGTRLTVV.

This clonotype appeared a few times. The V and J genes are TRBV10-3 and TRBJ2-3; TRBD1 matches at 7 bases. This CDR3 region has 13 residues. J was trimmed by 5 bases and V by 4 bases; bases with no gene match: 3. Germline CDR1 is ENHRY and CDR2 is SYGVKD. The CDR3 protein is CAISGQGQDTQYF. The CDR3 nucleotides are TGTGCCATCAGTGGACAGGGTCAAGATACGCAGTATTTT.

A few counts support this clonotype. The rearrangement joins TRBV7-6 to TRBJ2-3, with D unclear. CDR1 is SGHVS and CDR2 is FNYEAQ in the germline V gene. The CDR3 loop spans 12 amino acids. Trimming cost V 2 bases and J 4 bases, with 4 bases left between them. In DNA, the CDR3 is TGTGCCAGCAGCTTATGGCCAGATACGCAGTATTTT. It translates to CASSLWPDTQYF.

The sample holds a few counts of this clonotype. This chain links TRBV10-3 with TRBJ1-6, with a possible D match to TRBD1 (6 bases). The ends were cut back, 5 bases at V and 2 bases at J, with 13 bases in the middle. This CDR3 is 16 amino acids long. The germline gives CDR1 ENHRY, CDR2 SYGVKD. The CDR3 protein is CAISSAGATYNSPLHF. CDR3 DNA sequence: TGTGCCATCAGTTCGGCGGGGGCGACCTATAATTCACCCCTCCACTTT.

The genes are TRBV3-1 and TRBJ1-5; D call uncertain. Germline V gene data show CDR1 as LGHDT and CDR2 as YNNKEL (reference sequence). The CDR3 covers 12 residues. V lost 8 bases to trimming and J lost 3 bases, with 8 bases between them. The CDR3 loop is CASGKINQPQHF. The CDR3 nucleotides read TGTGCCAGCGGCAAAATCAATCAGCCCCAGCATTTT.

The rearrangement joins TRBV5-5 to TRBJ1-1; D not certain. Germline V gene data show CDR1 as SGHKS and CDR2 as YYEKEE (reference sequence). V was shortened by 0 bases and J by 5 bases, with 8 bases between the two germline ends. The length of the CDR3 is 13 residues. CDR3 region: CASSLGPQTEAFF. CDR3 DNA sequence: TGTGCCAGCAGCTTGGGCCCCCAAACTGAAGCTTTCTTT.

The CDR3 spells CASSMRSGVQQFF. The DNA for the CDR3 is TGTGCCAGTAGTATGAGGAGCGGGGTTCAACAGTTCTTC. The chain is built from TRBV19 and TRBJ2-1, with 7 bases lining up with TRBD2. CDR1 LNHDA and CDR2 SQIVND come from the germline V gene (reference sequence). This CDR3 has 13 amino acids. After removal of 3 bases from V and 13 bases from J, the junction contained 9 bases not matched to a gene.

This clonotype was observed a few times. V usage is TRBV2 and J usage is TRBJ2-5; no clear D gene. The CDR3 is 12 amino acids. The V gene lost 7 bases and the J gene lost 5 bases, with 11 bases spanning the gap. CDR1 and CDR2 (germline): SNHLY, FYNNEI. The CDR3 protein is CASKSFVETQYF. In DNA, the CDR3 is TGTGCCAGCAAAAGCTTCGTTGAGACCCAGTACTTC.

The V gene is TRBV27, the J gene TRBJ2-5, with 9 bases matching TRBD1. The CDR3 covers 16 residues. Germline CDR1 MNHEY, CDR2 SMNVEV (reference sequence). Trimming cost V 6 bases and J 6 bases; bases outside gene matches: 14. CDR3 nucleotides: TGTGCCAGCAGAACAGGGGGCGGATATTCTGGACAGACCCAGTACTTC. It encodes CASRTGGGYSGQTQYF.

This clonotype appeared a few times. The chain recombines TRBV7-2 with TRBJ2-2; D is unclear. Germline values: CDR1 SGHTA, CDR2 FQGNSA. This CDR3 has 13 amino acids. Trimming stripped 8 bases from V and 7 bases from J, with 14 bases between. CDR3 in amino acids: CASRRIPGGELFF. The CDR3, as DNA: TGTGCCAGCCGACGAATACCGGGCGGGGAGCTGTTTTTT.

This clonotype came up a few times. The genes are TRBV7-2 and TRBJ2-1, with unresolved D. CDR1 SGHTA and CDR2 FQGNSA come from the germline V gene. Trimming stripped 6 bases from V and 9 bases from J, with 12 bases between. This CDR3 has 12 amino acids. In DNA form, the CDR3 reads TGTGCCAGCAGTCTTTTAAGTGGTGAGCAGTTCTTC. Translation: CASSLLSGEQFF.